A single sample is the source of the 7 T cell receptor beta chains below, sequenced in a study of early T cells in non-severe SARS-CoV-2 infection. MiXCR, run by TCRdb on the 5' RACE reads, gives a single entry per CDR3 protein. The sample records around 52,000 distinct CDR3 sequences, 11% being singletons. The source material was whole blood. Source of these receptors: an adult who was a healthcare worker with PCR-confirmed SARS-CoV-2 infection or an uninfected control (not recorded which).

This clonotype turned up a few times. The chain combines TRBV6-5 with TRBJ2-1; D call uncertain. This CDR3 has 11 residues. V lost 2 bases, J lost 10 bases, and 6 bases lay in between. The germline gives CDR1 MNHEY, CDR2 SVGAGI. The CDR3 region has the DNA TGTGCCAGCAGTTACGAAAGAGAGCAGTTCTTC. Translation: CASSYEREQFF.

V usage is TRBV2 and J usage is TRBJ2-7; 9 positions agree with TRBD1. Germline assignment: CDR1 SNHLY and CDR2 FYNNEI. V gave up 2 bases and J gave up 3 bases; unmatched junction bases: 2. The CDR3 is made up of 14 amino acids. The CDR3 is CASSEQGQGYEQYF. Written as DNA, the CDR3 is TGTGCCAGCAGTGAACAGGGACAGGGCTACGAGCAGTACTTC.

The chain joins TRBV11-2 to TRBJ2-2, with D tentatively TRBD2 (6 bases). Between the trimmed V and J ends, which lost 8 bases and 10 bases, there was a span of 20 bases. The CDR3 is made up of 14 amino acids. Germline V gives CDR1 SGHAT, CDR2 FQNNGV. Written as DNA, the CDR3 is TGTGCCAGCTGCCGGGAGTTAATCCGGGCGGAGCTGTTTTTT. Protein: CASCRELIRAELFF.

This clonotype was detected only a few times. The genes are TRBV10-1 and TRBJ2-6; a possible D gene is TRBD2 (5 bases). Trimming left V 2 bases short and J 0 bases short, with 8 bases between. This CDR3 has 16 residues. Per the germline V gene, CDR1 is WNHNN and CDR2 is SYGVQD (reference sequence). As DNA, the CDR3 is TGCGCCAGCAGTGAGGCGGGTCACTCTGGGGCCAACGTCCTGACTTTC. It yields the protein CASSEAGHSGANVLTF.

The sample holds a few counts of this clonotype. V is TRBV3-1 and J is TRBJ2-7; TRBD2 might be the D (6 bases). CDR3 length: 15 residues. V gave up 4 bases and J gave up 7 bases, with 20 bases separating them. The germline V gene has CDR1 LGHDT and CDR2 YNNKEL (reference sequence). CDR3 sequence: CASSPPGLGTREQYF. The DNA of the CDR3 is TGTGCCAGCAGCCCACCGGGACTCGGAACTCGGGAGCAGTACTTC.

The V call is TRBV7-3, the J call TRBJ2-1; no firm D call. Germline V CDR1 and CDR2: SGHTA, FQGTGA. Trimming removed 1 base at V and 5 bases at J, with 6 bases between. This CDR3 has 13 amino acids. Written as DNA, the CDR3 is TGTGCCAGCAGCTTAAGAATTGACAATGAGCAGTTCTTC. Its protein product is CASSLRIDNEQFF.

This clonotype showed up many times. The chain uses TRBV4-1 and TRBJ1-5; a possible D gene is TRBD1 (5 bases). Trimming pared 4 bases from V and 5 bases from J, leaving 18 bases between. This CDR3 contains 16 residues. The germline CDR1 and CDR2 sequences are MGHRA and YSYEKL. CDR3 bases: TGCGCCAGCAGCCGTGGATCCGGGGCCGGTTATCAGCCCCAGCATTTT. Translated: CASSRGSGAGYQPQHF.